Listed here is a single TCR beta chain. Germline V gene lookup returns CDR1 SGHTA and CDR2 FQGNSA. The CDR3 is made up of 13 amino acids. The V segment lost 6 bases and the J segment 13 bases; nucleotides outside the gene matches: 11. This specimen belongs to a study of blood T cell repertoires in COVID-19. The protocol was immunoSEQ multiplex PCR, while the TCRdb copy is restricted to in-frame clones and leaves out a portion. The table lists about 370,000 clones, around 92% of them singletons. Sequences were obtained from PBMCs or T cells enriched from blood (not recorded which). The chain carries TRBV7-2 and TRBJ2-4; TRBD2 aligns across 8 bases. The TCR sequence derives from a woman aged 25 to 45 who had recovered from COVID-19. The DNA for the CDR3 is TGTGCCAGCAGTCGCGGGGGGCTACGGGACCAGTACTTC. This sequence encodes CASSRGGLRDQYF.